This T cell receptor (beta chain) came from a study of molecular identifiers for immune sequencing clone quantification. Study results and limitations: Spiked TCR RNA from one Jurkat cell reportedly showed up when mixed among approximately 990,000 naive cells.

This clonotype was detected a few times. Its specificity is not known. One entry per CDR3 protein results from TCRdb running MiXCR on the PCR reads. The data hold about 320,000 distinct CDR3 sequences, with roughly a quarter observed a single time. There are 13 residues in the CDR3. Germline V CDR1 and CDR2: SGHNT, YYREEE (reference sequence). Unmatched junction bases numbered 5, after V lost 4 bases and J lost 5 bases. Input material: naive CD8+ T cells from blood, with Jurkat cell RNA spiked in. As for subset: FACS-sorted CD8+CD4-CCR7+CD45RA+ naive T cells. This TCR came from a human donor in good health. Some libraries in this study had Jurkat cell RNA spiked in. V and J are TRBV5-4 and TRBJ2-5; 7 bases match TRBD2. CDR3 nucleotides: TGTGCCAGCAGCCCGACTAGCCTCGAGACCCAGTACTTC. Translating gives CASSPTSLETQYF.